These 28 T cell receptor beta chains were sequenced from one sample in a study of blood T cells in healthy people across ages. Then a second PCR, running about 7 to 11 cycles, was carried out with a sample-barcoded 5' primer and a J-beta primer mix. Each CDR3 protein is one row after TCRdb ran MiXCR on the 5' RACE reads. The table shows under 1,000,000 distinct CDR3 sequences, with under 40% occurring only once. Sequences were obtained from blood. Receptor source: a man aged 18 to 29 in good health.

This chain links TRBV6-6 with TRBJ2-2, with D perhaps TRBD2 (5 bases). The CDR3 spans 12 residues. The V end lost 5 bases, the J end lost 10 bases, and 11 bases lay between the germline ends. CDR1 MNHNY and CDR2 SVGAGI come from the germline V gene (reference sequence). The CDR3 protein is CASSLTGKELFF. The CDR3 DNA reads as TGTGCCAGCAGTCTCACCGGGAAGGAGCTGTTTTTT.

This clonotype has a handful of counts. The chain is built from TRBV2 and TRBJ1-2; TRBD1 aligns across 7 bases. This CDR3 has 15 amino acids. In germline, CDR1 is SNHLY, CDR2 FYNNEI. Trimming took 7 bases from V and 7 from J; bases not matched to a gene: 15. The CDR3 loop is CASILPPPGTAGYTF. The CDR3 DNA reads TGTGCCAGCATACTCCCTCCCCCTGGGACAGCTGGCTACACCTTC.

The V and J genes are TRBV27 and TRBJ2-5, with 12 bases fitting TRBD2. Germline V gene lookup returns CDR1 MNHEY and CDR2 SMNVEV (reference sequence). Losses at the gene ends were 5 bases for V and 2 bases for J; bases not matched to a gene: 6. The CDR3 is made up of 16 amino acids. For the CDR3, the DNA is TGTGCCAGCAGTCCCGGGACTAGCGGGCTACAAGAGACCCAGTACTTC. Its translation is CASSPGTSGLQETQYF.

As regards this clonotype: A much larger clone differs by one base, so this may be a read error. V and J are TRBV29-1 and TRBJ1-2, with 8 bases lining up with TRBD1. The trim removed 3 bases at V and 6 bases at J, leaving 3 bases unmatched. CDR1 and CDR2 (germline): SQVTM, ANQGSEA. The CDR3 length is 12 residues. CDR3 sequence: CSVETGDDGYTF. The CDR3, as DNA: TGCAGCGTTGAGACAGGGGACGATGGCTACACCTTC.

The rearrangement links TRBV12-3 or TRBV12-4 to TRBJ1-2, with D possibly TRBD1 on 5 matching bases. Trimming took 1 base from V and 8 from J, leaving 8 bases between them. The CDR3 covers 12 residues. In nucleotides, the CDR3 is TGTGCCAGCAGTTTAGTGGGGCCCGGCTACACCTTC. It codes for CASSLVGPGYTF.

The chain links TRBV21-1 to TRBJ2-3; the table's D call TRBD2 went unverified against the DNA. TRBV21-1 is described as a pseudogene. CDR3 length: 15 amino acids. The CDR3 DNA is TGTGCCAGCAGGCTCCCGGGACTCAAAACAGATACGCAGTATTTT. Residues: CASRLPGLKTDTQYF.

This clonotype was observed a handful of times. The chain carries TRBV7-3 and TRBJ2-2; 9 bases map to TRBD2. The CDR3 consists of 16 residues. V was pared by 5 bases and J by 6 bases, with 10 bases of the junction left unmatched. Germline lookup yields CDR1 SGHTA and CDR2 FQGTGA. CDR3 in DNA: TGTGCCAGCAGCCCCTTTAGCGGGGGAGGGTCCGGGGAGCTGTTTTTT. Translating gives CASSPFSGGGSGELFF.

This clonotype appeared a single time. The CDR3 DNA is TGTGCCAGTAGTATCCACTCCCCCGTGGGCCAAGAGACCCAGTACTTC. This translates into CASSIHSPVGQETQYF. The chain employs TRBV19 and TRBJ2-5; D unclear. The CDR3 is made up of 16 amino acids. Germline loops: CDR1 LNHDA, CDR2 SQIVND (reference sequence). Trimming took 3 bases from V and 1 from J, leaving 15 bases between them.

This chain uses TRBV5-6 with TRBJ2-7; tentatively, D is TRBD1 (6 bases). Germline CDR1 reads SGHDT; CDR2 reads YYEEEE. This CDR3 spans 14 amino acids. V lost 5 bases to trimming and J lost 5 bases, with 17 bases between them. The CDR3 protein is CASRQQGRTNEQYF. CDR3 DNA sequence: TGTGCCAGCAGGCAACAGGGACGAACGAACGAGCAGTACTTC.

The chain links TRBV6-5 to TRBJ2-1; no clear D. The V and J ends lost 6 bases and 1 base respectively, with 13 bases between them. Germline V lookup: CDR1 MNHEY, CDR2 SVGAGI. The CDR3 totals 15 residues. The chain's CDR3 is CASSSPLLSYNEQFF. DNA for the CDR3: TGTGCCAGCAGCTCCCCTCTCTTATCCTACAATGAGCAGTTCTTC.

This clonotype was found a few times. This chain links TRBV27 with TRBJ1-6, with D unresolved. The CDR3 has 14 residues. Trimming removed 7 bases from V and 11 bases from J, with 18 bases in between. Germline loops: CDR1 MNHEY, CDR2 SMNVEV (reference sequence). The CDR3 sequence: CASNPRPVRAPLHF. CDR3 in DNA: TGTGCCAGCAACCCTAGGCCCGTGAGAGCACCCCTCCACTTT.

The gene calls are TRBV5-4 and TRBJ2-1, with unresolved D. Germline assignment: CDR1 SGHNT and CDR2 YYREEE (reference sequence). The CDR3 totals 15 residues. V was shortened by 0 bases and J by 8 bases, with 15 bases between the two germline ends. Here the CDR3 DNA reads TGTGCCAGCAGCTTGGAGTCTAGTTTAGTCTATGAGCAGTTCTTC. Translating it yields CASSLESSLVYEQFF.

This clonotype has only one observation. The chain recombines TRBV5-1 with TRBJ2-5; 8 positions match TRBD2. This CDR3 region has 14 residues. Germline loops: CDR1 SGHRS, CDR2 YFSETQ. With V trimmed by 4 bases and J by 11 bases, 13 bases remained unmatched. CDR3 bases: TGCGCCAGCAGCATCGGGACTAGTCGCAATGAGCAGTACTTC. It is translated as CASSIGTSRNEQYF. Full variable domain (missing parts from reference TRBV5-1 and TRBJ2-5): KAGVTQTPRYLIKTRGQQVTLSCSPISGHRSVSWYQQTPGQGLQFLFEYFSETQRNKGNFPGRFSGRQFSNSRSEMNVSTLELGDSALYLCASSIGTSRNEQYFGPGTRLLVL.

This rearrangement joins TRBV4-3 to TRBJ1-2; D call uncertain. The CDR3 extends over 16 amino acids. Trimming removed 4 bases from V and 2 bases from J, with 17 bases in between. Germline CDR1 and CDR2: LGHNA and YSLEER. The CDR3 protein is CASSPSQDSLNYGYTF. CDR3 DNA: TGCGCCAGCAGCCCCTCCCAGGACTCTCTCAACTATGGCTACACCTTC.

This clonotype was recorded at least ten times. The chain combines TRBV20-1 with TRBJ2-3, with D perhaps TRBD1 or TRBD2 (5 bases each). V lost 5 bases, J lost 6 bases, and 15 bases lay in between. Germline V CDR1 and CDR2: DFQATT, SNEGSKA (reference sequence). The CDR3 totals 13 residues. This CDR3 is CSAPRPGTDTQYF. The CDR3 coding sequence is TGCAGTGCTCCTAGGCCAGGGACCGATACGCAGTATTTT.

This clonotype appeared a single time. This chain links TRBV7-2 with TRBJ1-5; unclear D gene. The CDR3 consists of 14 residues. The V and J ends lost 5 bases and 7 bases respectively, with 15 bases between them. Germline V gives CDR1 SGHTA, CDR2 FQGNSA. The chain's CDR3 is CASSPREGWQPQHF. CDR3 sequence (DNA): TGTGCCAGCAGCCCCCGGGAGGGTTGGCAGCCCCAGCATTTT.

The chain's CDR3 is CASSTQNGYTF. The CDR3 DNA follows: TGTGCCAGCAGTACTCAGAATGGCTACACCTTC. V is TRBV6-2 or TRBV6-3 and J is TRBJ1-2; no reliable D call. Trimming pared 5 bases from V and 6 bases from J, leaving 7 bases between. The CDR3 consists of 11 residues. CDR1 and CDR2 from the germline V gene are MNHEY and SVGEGT.

The rearrangement links TRBV6-5 to TRBJ2-2, with TRBD1 identical over 7 bases. The CDR3 length is 17 residues. V trimming: 0 bases; J trimming: 6 bases; junction bases outside the gene matches: 10. The germline V gene has CDR1 MNHEY and CDR2 SVGAGI. This chain's CDR3 is CASSYSIGGDSPGELFF. CDR3 DNA: TGTGCCAGCAGTTACTCGATAGGGGGCGACAGTCCCGGGGAGCTGTTTTTT.

With respect to this clonotype: A much larger clone lies a single base off, so this may be a read error. The chain recombines TRBV4-1 with TRBJ1-2; tentatively, D is TRBD1 (5 bases). CDR3 length equals 15 residues. The germline V gene has CDR1 MGHRA and CDR2 YSYEKL. The CDR3 is CASSQDRGRVDGHTF. In DNA, the CDR3 is TGCGCCAGCAGCCAAGATCGGGGGAGGGTTGATGGCCACACCTTC.

This clonotype was detected only a few times. The gene calls are TRBV12-3 or TRBV12-4 and TRBJ2-7, with D possibly being TRBD1 or TRBD2 (5 bases each). The V and J ends lost 5 bases and 2 bases respectively, with 19 bases between them. The CDR3 totals 16 residues. CDR3 bases: TGTGCCAGCAGTAGTTATATTGGGACCGCGGCCTACGAGCAGTACTTC. It yields the protein CASSSYIGTAAYEQYF.

The table lists this clonotype with a few counts. The chain is built from TRBV7-9 and TRBJ1-1; D remains unclear. Germline CDR1 reads SEHNR; CDR2 reads FQNEAQ (reference sequence). The CDR3 sequence is 16 residues long. Between the trimmed V and J ends, which lost 3 bases and 3 bases, there was a span of 17 bases. CDR3 in amino acids: CASSFTFFRRDTEAFF. The CDR3 DNA is TGTGCCAGCAGCTTTACTTTTTTCCGACGAGACACTGAAGCTTTCTTT.

The V and J genes are TRBV29-1 and TRBJ2-3; D may be TRBD1 or TRBD2 (5 bases each). V lost 2 bases, J lost 9 bases, and 21 bases lay in between. The CDR3 has 15 amino acids. Germline assignment: CDR1 SQVTM and CDR2 ANQGSEA. Here the CDR3 reads CSVERGRPGSDTQYF. For the CDR3, the DNA is TGCAGCGTTGAACGGGGACGGCCTGGCTCTGACACGCAGTATTTT.

On this clonotype itself: A read error is possible here, since a much larger clone lies one base away. V usage is TRBV12-3 or TRBV12-4 and J usage is TRBJ2-1; D ambiguous. Between the trimmed V and J ends, which lost 5 bases and 10 bases, there was a span of 21 bases. The CDR3 extends over 15 amino acids. The CDR3 DNA follows: TGTGCCAGCAGTAGAGGATCCGGACCCAACTACGAGCAGTTCTTC. As protein: CASSRGSGPNYEQFF.

The chain carries TRBV5-8 and TRBJ2-1; no definite D call. This CDR3 is built from 13 residues. V was cut by 4 bases and J by 13 bases, with 18 bases left in between. Germline V gene lookup returns CDR1 SGHTS and CDR2 YDEGEE. Here the CDR3 reads CASSTRTEETQFF. The CDR3 DNA sequence: TGTGCCAGCAGCACCAGGACGGAAGAGACCCAGTTCTTC.

The gene calls are TRBV9 and TRBJ2-1; 8 bases fit TRBD2. The CDR3 length is 16 residues. V shed 2 bases, J shed 1 base, and the junction held 5 bases outside the gene matches. Germline V gives CDR1 SGDLS, CDR2 YYNGEE. CDR3 residues: CASSVFRGGSYNEQFF. CDR3 bases: TGTGCCAGCAGCGTTTTTCGGGGGGGTTCCTACAATGAGCAGTTCTTC.

This sequence joins TRBV20-1 and TRBJ1-6; 7 nucleotides agree with TRBD1. The V gene end was trimmed by 6 bases and the J gene end by 7 bases; junction bases not matched to a gene: 12. The length of the CDR3 is 15 residues. Germline assignment: CDR1 DFQATT and CDR2 SNEGSKA (reference sequence). The CDR3 nucleotides are TGCAGTGCCCACAACGCAGGGGGTAAAAATTCACCCCTCCACTTT. Protein sequence: CSAHNAGGKNSPLHF.

This clonotype has a handful of counts. The chain joins TRBV5-6 to TRBJ2-3; the match to TRBD1 covers 8 bases. With 3 bases clipped from V and 4 bases from J, the junction kept 10 bases outside the gene matches. CDR3 length: 16 residues. Germline values: CDR1 SGHDT, CDR2 YYEEEE. The CDR3 coding sequence is TGTGCCAGCAGCTGGGGGCAGGGGGCCGCTTCAGATACGCAGTATTTT. Translation: CASSWGQGAASDTQYF. Combining the CDR3 with reference TRBV5-6 and TRBJ2-3 gives the whole variable domain DAGVTQSPTHLIKTRGQQVTLRCSPKSGHDTVSWYQQALGQGPQFIFQYYEEEERQRGNFPDRFSGHQFPNYSSELNVNALLLGDSALYLCASSWGQGAASDTQYFGPGTRLTVL.

On this clonotype itself: An end of the junction does not agree with germline; a read error may underlie this. The chain couples TRBV3-1 to TRBJ2-1; D is perhaps TRBD1 (6 bases). Germline V gives CDR1 LGHDT, CDR2 YNNKEL (reference sequence). The CDR3 runs to 17 residues. The CDR3 reads CASSQGARQDQGNELFF. CDR3 nucleotides: TGTGCCAGCAGCCAAGGGGCCCGACAGGATCAAGGGAATGAGCTGTTCTTC.